Presented here are 15 T cell receptor beta chains from one specimen sequenced in a study of human T cells and chemical hapten exposure. As to time point: healthy volunteer bleed at 2 weeks. Blood, whole and unfractionated, served as the source for total RNA extraction. MiXCR, run by TCRdb on the RACE reads, gives a single entry per CDR3 protein. The sample contains roughly 120,000 distinct CDR3 sequences, roughly 9.5% of which appear only once. Sequencing used whole blood. These receptors all stem from a male donor in good health. Some clones in this sample may be carry-over from other donors' samples.

This clonotype occurred many times. The J gene is TRBJ2-1, the V gene TRBV9; TRBD2 matches at 9 bases. V lost 3 bases to trimming and J lost 0 bases; unmatched junction nucleotides: 16. The CDR3 length is 20 residues. Germline loops: CDR1 SGDLS, CDR2 YYNGEE. CDR3 protein: CASSEREETRRLRSYNEQFF. The CDR3 nucleotides are TGTGCCAGCAGCGAGCGGGAGGAAACAAGGAGATTGCGCTCCTACAATGAGCAGTTCTTC.

V and J are TRBV29-1 and TRBJ2-4; 11 nucleotides agree with TRBD1. J lost 3 bases, V lost 4 bases, and 5 bases had no gene match. The V gene's germline CDR1 is SQVTM and CDR2 ANQGSEA. This CDR3 has 15 amino acids. The CDR3 is CSVARTGGGKNIQYF. CDR3 in DNA: TGCAGCGTTGCCCGGACAGGGGGCGGCAAAAACATTCAGTACTTC.

This clonotype was recorded at least ten times. V gene TRBV20-1 combines with J gene TRBJ1-4; TRBD1 might be the D (6 bases). Germline loops: CDR1 DFQATT, CDR2 SNEGSKA (reference sequence). This CDR3 has 13 amino acids. V dropped 5 bases and J dropped 5 bases, with 12 bases sitting between them. The CDR3 reads CSAAGTPNEKLFF. CDR3 nucleotides: TGCAGTGCTGCCGGGACACCCAATGAAAAACTGTTTTTT.

The chain has TRBV7-6 and TRBJ1-1, with D possibly matching TRBD1 (5 bases). The V end was cut by 1 base, the J end by 1 base, with 13 bases between. CDR3 length: 16 amino acids. Germline CDR1 reads SGHVS; CDR2 reads FNYEAQ. The CDR3 DNA reads as TGTGCCAGCAGCTTAGGGAGGGCAGGGCAGAACACTGAAGCTTTCTTT. It translates to CASSLGRAGQNTEAFF.

The CDR3 region is CASSSWEYVADTQYF. CDR3 coding DNA: TGCGCCAGCAGCTCGTGGGAGTACGTCGCAGATACGCAGTATTTT. The chain joins TRBV5-1 to TRBJ2-3, with TRBD2 as a possible D gene (5 bases). The ends were cut back, 3 bases at V and 4 bases at J, with 15 bases in the middle. The CDR3 consists of 15 residues. CDR1 is SGHRS and CDR2 is YFSETQ in the germline V gene.

The J gene is TRBJ1-4, the V gene TRBV20-1; TRBD1 matches 7 bases. V was clipped by 0 bases and J by 7 bases; unmatched bases: 11. The CDR3 loop spans 16 amino acids. Germline V gene sequence: CDR1 DFQATT, CDR2 SNEGSKA (reference sequence). Here the CDR3 DNA reads TGCAGTGCTAGAGATCGAGTTAAGGGGGCTGGTGAAAAACTGTTTTTT. It is translated as CSARDRVKGAGEKLFF.

This chain links TRBV6-1 with TRBJ2-1; 7 bases agree with TRBD2. Germline V CDR1 and CDR2: MNHNS, SASEGT. The CDR3 sequence is 13 residues long. Germline trimming cut 6 bases from V and 9 bases from J; bases unmatched to any gene: 8. CDR3: CASRGSGMGEQFF. Here the CDR3 DNA reads TGTGCCAGCAGGGGCAGCGGGATGGGTGAGCAGTTCTTC.

As to this clonotype: The CDR3 end shows no conserved phenylalanine or tryptophan, and so a read error is likely. CDR3 sequence: CASSQGPHYGTDTQYS. CDR3 sequence (DNA): TGTGCCAGCAGCCAAGGACCACACTACGGAACAGATACGCAGTATTCT. The rearrangement links TRBV3-1 to TRBJ2-3; D is uncertain. V lost 1 base and J lost 3, with 14 bases in between. This CDR3 is built from 16 residues. Germline V gene data show CDR1 as LGHDT and CDR2 as YNNKEL (reference sequence).

The gene calls are TRBV15 and TRBJ2-7, with TRBD1 as a possible D gene (6 bases). V shed 0 bases and J shed 4 bases, with 10 bases lying between them. Germline CDR1 and CDR2: LNHNV and YYDKDF (reference sequence). This CDR3 comprises 14 residues. DNA for the CDR3: TGTGCCACCAGCAGAGAGCCAGGGGCGTACGAGCAGTACTTC. Protein sequence: CATSREPGAYEQYF.

This clonotype was detected a few times. This chain joins TRBV13 and TRBJ1-1, with D maybe TRBD1 (5 bases). Trimming took off 5 bases at V and 1 base at J, with 11 bases between the two ends. Germline-derived CDR1 and CDR2 are PRHDT and FYEKMQ (reference sequence). The CDR3 runs 14 residues. The chain's CDR3 is CASSRGRPNTEAFF. The CDR3 region has the DNA TGTGCCAGCAGCAGGGGACGACCGAACACTGAAGCTTTCTTT.

The chain joins TRBV6-5 to TRBJ2-1, with TRBD2 identical over 12 bases. The V gene's germline CDR1 is MNHEY and CDR2 SVGAGI. The trim removed 4 bases at V and 15 bases at J, leaving 4 bases unmatched. CDR3 size: 12 residues. This CDR3 is CASSSGLAGLFF. The CDR3 region has the DNA TGTGCCAGCAGTTCAGGACTAGCGGGATTGTTCTTC.

This clonotype has a count of ten or more. The chain carries TRBV20-1 and TRBJ2-7, with D possibly being TRBD2 (6 bases). The germline gives CDR1 DFQATT, CDR2 SNEGSKA (reference sequence). CDR3 length: 13 residues. V lost 5 bases and J 0 bases, leaving 11 bases between the germline ends. The CDR3 nucleotides read TGCAGTGCTGTCCGGGACTTCTCCTACGAGCAGTACTTC. This sequence encodes CSAVRDFSYEQYF.

V gene TRBV3-1 combines with J gene TRBJ1-1, with a possible D match to TRBD1 (6 bases). The CDR3 is 16 residues long. V was pared by 1 base and J by 0 bases, with 12 bases between. Germline CDR1 and CDR2: LGHDT and YNNKEL (reference sequence). CDR3: CASSQGVRGLNTEAFF. The CDR3 nucleotides are TGTGCCAGCAGCCAAGGGGTCAGGGGATTGAACACTGAAGCTTTCTTT.

This chain joins TRBV20-1 and TRBJ1-1; 8 nucleotides agree with TRBD1. V lost 4 bases to trimming and J lost 5 bases; unmatched junction nucleotides: 12. Germline values: CDR1 DFQATT, CDR2 SNEGSKA (reference sequence). The CDR3 extends over 15 amino acids. CDR3 DNA sequence: TGCAGTGCTATCCCCTTGCAGGGGGCGCTTACTGAAGCTTTCTTT. Its protein product is CSAIPLQGALTEAFF.

The sample holds many counts of this clonotype. The chain couples TRBV7-2 to TRBJ1-2; no clear D gene. V was clipped by 1 base and J by 4 bases, with 10 bases between them. The CDR3 totals 14 residues. Per germline, CDR1 SGHTA and CDR2 FQGNSA. In nucleotides, the CDR3 is TGTGCCAGCAGCTTAGAACCGGGAAGCTATGGCTACACCTTC. It specifies CASSLEPGSYGYTF.